Listed below are T cell receptor beta chains from one sample, sequenced in a study of OX40 agonist ivuxolimab in advanced cancers. The assay was immunoSEQ multiplex PCR, and TCRdb's table has in-frame clones only and misses some. The sample holds 120,000 or so clones, around 93% seen once. Sequenced here: CD4+ or CD8+ T cells sorted from blood, sampled in a trial of the OX40 agonist ivuxolimab. These receptor sequences come from an adult with an advanced solid tumor such as melanoma, head and neck, liver or kidney cancer. The CDR3 runs from the conserved cysteine through the conserved F or W. The order of the fields is D gene, V gene, J gene, clone size, CDR3 protein, CDR3 DNA. The D gene is left open where the match is weak. Clone size is not always given. Where it is, it says once, few, many or a class for expanded clones.

>TRBD1|TRBV11-2|TRBJ2-2|.
CASSLDRGLGTGELFF
TGTGCCAGCAGCCTTGACAGGGGGCTAGGCACCGGGGAGCTGTTTTTT
>.|TRBV19|TRBJ2-6|.
CASSIGQGIGSGANVLTF
TGTGCCAGTAGTATAGGCCAGGGTATAGGCTCTGGGGCCAACGTCCTGACTTTC
>.|TRBV6-1|TRBJ1-2|.
CASSEAWDYGYTF
TGTGCCAGCAGTGAAGCCTGGGACTATGGCTACACCTTC
>.|TRBV18|TRBJ1-2|.
CASSPGRDYGYTF
TGTGCCAGCTCACCAGGCAGGGACTATGGCTACACCTTC
>.|TRBV10-3|TRBJ1-2|once
CAISGRGGEANYGYTF
TGTGCCATCAGTGGAAGAGGAGGTGAAGCTAACTATGGCTACACCTTC
>TRBD2|TRBV7-9|TRBJ2-5|.
CASLGLAGPGETQYF
TGTGCCAGCCTGGGACTAGCGGGGCCCGGGGAGACCCAGTACTTC
>.|TRBV29-1|TRBJ2-7|.
CSVGRAHEQYF
TGCAGCGTTGGGAGGGCCCACGAGCAGTACTTC
>TRBD1|TRBV2|TRBJ1-4|.
CASIKDRGFEKLFF
TGTGCCAGCATTAAAGACAGGGGATTTGAAAAACTGTTTTTT
>TRBD2|TRBV27|TRBJ2-7|.
CASRNRGGVDEQYF
TGTGCCAGCAGAAACCGGGGGGGAGTAGACGAGCAGTACTTC
>TRBD2|TRBV19|TRBJ2-1|.
CASSIEAGAGYEQFF
TGTGCCAGTAGTATTGAGGCGGGAGCCGGCTATGAGCAGTTCTTC
>.|TRBV18|TRBJ2-7|.
CASSPRVALVGYEQYF
TGTGCCAGCTCACCACGGGTAGCGCTGGTTGGTTACGAGCAGTACTTC
>.|TRBV6-5|TRBJ2-1|.
CASSKGQGPYNEQFF
TGTGCCAGCAGCAAGGGGCAGGGCCCCTACAATGAGCAGTTCTTC
>TRBD2|TRBV6-5|TRBJ2-1|.
CASSLLAGSPNEQFF
TGTGCCAGCAGCCTACTAGCGGGAAGTCCCAATGAGCAGTTCTTC
>TRBD1|TRBV5-1|TRBJ1-2|.
CASSPGGQGAYGYTF
TGCGCCAGCAGCCCCGGAGGACAGGGCGCCTATGGCTACACCTTC
>.|TRBV28|TRBJ1-2|.
CASRPRGVHGYTF
TGTGCCAGCAGACCAAGGGGAGTCCATGGCTACACCTTC
>TRBD1|TRBV5-1|TRBJ2-3|.
CASSTRGQGASDTQYF
TGCGCCAGCAGCACCCGCGGCCAGGGGGCCTCAGATACGCAGTATTTT
>.|TRBV18|TRBJ1-6|.
CASSPRERDNSPLHF
TGTGCCAGCTCACCACGAGAAAGGGATAATTCACCCCTCCACTTT
>TRBD1|TRBV2|TRBJ2-1|.
CASLQGSTYNEQFF
TGTGCCAGCCTACAGGGGTCTACCTACAATGAGCAGTTCTTC
>TRBD1|TRBV29-1|TRBJ2-1|.
CSARTGYNEQFF
TGCAGCGCCAGGACAGGGTACAATGAGCAGTTCTTC
>TRBD2|TRBV19|TRBJ2-3|.
CASSIVGLASNTDTQYF
TGTGCCAGTAGTATAGTGGGACTAGCGTCAAACACAGATACGCAGTATTTT
>.|TRBV5-4|TRBJ2-1|.
CASSLARDPYNEQFF
TGTGCCAGCAGCTTGGCCAGGGACCCATACAATGAGCAGTTCTTC
>.|TRBV12-5|TRBJ1-4|.
CASGLGEGREKLFF
TGTGCTAGTGGTTTAGGGGAGGGACGGGAAAAACTGTTTTTT
>.|TRBV5-6|TRBJ1-2|.
CASSLPLTVTYYGYTF
TGTGCCAGCAGCCTGCCCTTGACAGTAACCTACTATGGCTACACCTTC
>TRBD2|TRBV7-2|TRBJ2-3|.
CASSLASGGADTQYF
TGTGCCAGCAGCTTAGCTAGCGGGGGGGCAGATACGCAGTATTTT
>TRBD2|TRBV18|TRBJ2-5|.
CASSQNSGSEETQYF
TGTGCCAGCTCACAGAATAGCGGGAGTGAGGAGACCCAGTACTTC
>.|TRBV15|TRBJ2-1|.
CATSRDVGEPNNEQFF
TGTGCCACCAGCAGAGATGTAGGAGAACCCAACAATGAGCAGTTCTTC
>.|TRBV19|TRBJ1-2|.
CASSIGSNGYTF
TGTGCCAGTAGTATCGGGTCTAATGGCTACACCTTC
>TRBD2|TRBV4-2|TRBJ2-1|.
CASSQLSGSSNEQFF
TGTGCCAGCAGCCAGCTTAGCGGGAGTAGCAATGAGCAGTTCTTC
>TRBD1|TRBV5-6|TRBJ2-5|.
CASSPTGEETQYF
TGTGCCAGCAGTCCCACAGGGGAAGAGACCCAGTACTTC
>.|TRBV2|TRBJ2-6|.
CASSGRRSGANVLTF
TGTGCCAGCAGCGGACGTCGTTCTGGGGCCAACGTCCTGACTTTC
>.|TRBV18|TRBJ2-7|.
CASSPAGISYEQYF
TGTGCCAGCTCACCGGCAGGGATTTCCTACGAGCAGTACTTC
>.|TRBV18|TRBJ1-1|.
CASSLKKANTEAFF
TGTGCCAGCTCACTCAAGAAGGCGAACACTGAAGCTTTCTTT
>.|TRBV27|TRBJ1-1|.
CASSRPGGTEAFF
TGTGCCAGCAGCCGCCCGGGGGGCACTGAAGCTTTCTTT
>TRBD2|TRBV5-1|TRBJ2-1|.
CASSLGGGDSYNEQFF
TGCGCCAGCAGCTTGGGCGGGGGGGACTCCTACAATGAGCAGTTCTTC
>.|TRBV7-2|TRBJ2-1|.
CASSLELAPQRREQFF
TGTGCCAGCAGCTTAGAATTAGCCCCCCAGCGCAGAGAGCAGTTCTTC
>.|TRBV7-9|TRBJ2-3|once
CASSLTSPTDTQYF
TGTGCCAGCAGCCTTACTAGCCCCACAGATACGCAGTATTTT
>.|TRBV6-5|TRBJ2-7|.
CASSDSYEQYF
TGTGCCAGCAGTGACAGCTACGAGCAGTACTTC
>.|TRBV5-8|TRBJ1-5|.
CASNSRYQPQHF
TGTGCCAGCAATAGTAGGTATCAGCCCCAGCATTTT
>.|TRBV15|TRBJ1-3|.
CATSRGGKIGNTIYF
TGTGCCACCAGCAGAGGGGGCAAGATCGGAAACACCATATATTTT
>.|TRBV5-4|TRBJ1-1|.
CASSLGAGETEAFF
TGTGCCAGCAGCTTGGGGGCAGGGGAAACTGAAGCTTTCTTT
>.|TRBV7-3|TRBJ1-1|.
CASSPTGNTEAFF
TGTGCCAGCAGCCCTACAGGGAACACTGAAGCTTTCTTT
>TRBD2|TRBV7-6|TRBJ2-3|.
CASSLVVGGPVSSTDTQYF
TGTGCCAGCAGCTTAGTGGTGGGAGGGCCGGTTTCTAGCACAGATACGCAGTATTTT
>TRBD1|TRBV27|TRBJ1-4|.
CASGRTGISEKLFF
TGTGCCAGCGGGCGGACAGGGATAAGTGAAAAACTGTTTTTT
>.|TRBV27|TRBJ2-7|.
CASSFARETSYEQYF
TGTGCCAGCAGTTTCGCTAGGGAGACTTCCTACGAGCAGTACTTC
>TRBD1|TRBV27|TRBJ2-2|.
CASRPTGGTGELFF
TGTGCCAGCAGACCCACAGGGGGCACCGGGGAGCTGTTTTTT
>TRBD2|TRBV28|TRBJ2-7|.
CASSLKGLASNEQYF
TGTGCCAGCAGTTTAAAAGGACTAGCTAGCAACGAGCAGTACTTC
>.|TRBV6-5|TRBJ1-4|.
CASSYSTEKLFF
TGTGCCAGCAGTTATAGCACTGAAAAACTGTTTTTT
>.|TRBV6-1|TRBJ1-1|.
CASSGPMNTEAFF
TGTGCCAGCAGTGGACCAATGAACACTGAAGCTTTCTTT
>.|TRBV5-1|TRBJ1-2|.
CASSLTTNYGYTF
TGCGCCAGCAGCTTGACAACTAACTATGGCTACACCTTC
>TRBD2|TRBV5-4|TRBJ2-7|.
CASSLSGGSEQYF
TGTGCCAGCAGCTTAAGCGGGGGCTCCGAGCAGTACTTC
>.|TRBV19|TRBJ1-4|.
CASSSSGITNEKLFF
TGTGCCAGTAGTTCCTCAGGGATAACTAATGAAAAACTGTTTTTT
>.|TRBV7-2|TRBJ2-2|.
CASSLGIGTTTTGELFF
TGTGCCAGCAGTTTAGGGATCGGGACCACGACGACCGGGGAGCTGTTTTTT
>.|TRBV18|TRBJ2-7|.
CASSPNWGVEQYF
TGTGCCAGCTCACCAAATTGGGGGGTCGAGCAGTACTTC
>.|TRBV7-8|TRBJ2-7|.
CASSTGQYNEQYF
TGTGCCAGCAGCACAGGACAGTACAACGAGCAGTACTTC
>.|TRBV7-8|TRBJ1-5|.
CASSLAYRANQPQHF
TGTGCCAGCAGCTTGGCTTACAGAGCTAATCAGCCCCAGCATTTT
>TRBD1|TRBV28|TRBJ1-2|.
CASSSPGQASYGYTF
TGTGCCAGCAGTTCCCCGGGACAGGCTTCCTATGGCTACACCTTC
>.|TRBV28|TRBJ2-3|.
CASGLGQVGPDTQYF
TGTGCCAGCGGCCTAGGGCAGGTCGGGCCAGATACGCAGTATTTT
>.|TRBV27|TRBJ2-5|.
CASSPIWDGIETQYF
TGTGCCAGCAGTCCAATCTGGGACGGGATCGAGACCCAGTACTTC
>.|TRBV5-4|TRBJ1-5|.
CASSLGPQGNQPQHF
TGTGCCAGCAGCTTGGGCCCTCAGGGTAATCAGCCCCAGCATTTT
>.|TRBV5-1|TRBJ2-1|.
CASSLVGLVGDEQFF
TGCGCCAGCAGCTTGGTAGGGCTCGTGGGGGATGAGCAGTTCTTC